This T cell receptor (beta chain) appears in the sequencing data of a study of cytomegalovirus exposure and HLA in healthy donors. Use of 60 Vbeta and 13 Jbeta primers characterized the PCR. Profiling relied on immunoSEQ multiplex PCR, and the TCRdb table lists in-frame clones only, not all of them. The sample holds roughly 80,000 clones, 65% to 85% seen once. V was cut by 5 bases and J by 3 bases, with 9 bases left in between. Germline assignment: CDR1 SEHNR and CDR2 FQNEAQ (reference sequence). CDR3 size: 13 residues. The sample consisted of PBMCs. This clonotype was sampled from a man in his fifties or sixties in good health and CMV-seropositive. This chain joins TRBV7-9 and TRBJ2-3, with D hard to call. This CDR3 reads CASSRQTTDTQYF. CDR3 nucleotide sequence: TGTGCCAGCAGCCGACAAACTACAGATACGCAGTATTTT.